This TCR beta chain was sequenced during a study of shared clonotypes between healthy human individuals. Method: immunoSEQ multiplex PCR; TCRdb's copy keeps in-frame clones and lacks some. The table lists 850,000 to 1,200,000 clones, around 75% of them singletons. Germline V gene sequence: CDR1 MGHRA, CDR2 YSYEKL. The CDR3 contains 17 residues. Trimming stripped 1 base from V and 8 bases from J, with 21 bases between. The specimen was memory CD4+ T cells sorted from blood. Indicated subset: CD45RA-negative fraction. The clonotype comes from a man aged 18 to 30 in good health. The chain joins TRBV4-1 to TRBJ2-1; D is perhaps TRBD2 (5 bases). In nucleotides, the CDR3 is TGCGCCAGCAGCCAAGGGAGACTACTAGAGAGGAGAGATGAGCAGTTCTTC. Translation: CASSQGRLLERRDEQFF.